Listed below are T cell receptor beta chains from one sample, sequenced in a study of shared clonotypes between healthy human individuals. Generated by immunoSEQ multiplex PCR, the TCRdb table keeps only in-frame clones and is missing some. The sample lists hundreds of thousands of clones, around three quarters occurring once. The sequenced sample consisted of PBMCs. The receptors were gathered from a woman aged 40 to 50 in good health. Some clones in this sample may be carry-over from other donors' samples. CDR3s include the opening cysteine and the closing phenylalanine or tryptophan. Each record gives: J gene, D gene, clone size, V gene, CDR3 DNA, CDR3 protein. The D gene is left open where the match is weak. Some rows mark clone size as missing; the rest say once, few, many or name a class of expanded clone.

J gene: TRBJ1-3; D gene: .; clone size: .; V gene: TRBV4-1; CDR3 DNA: TGCGCCAGCAGCCAAGAGGCAGGCTCTGGAAACACCATATATTTT; CDR3 protein: CASSQEAGSGNTIYF
J gene: TRBJ2-2; D gene: .; clone size: .; V gene: TRBV18; CDR3 DNA: TGTGCCAGCTCACCACCGTGGGCGGGGCCTGGGACCGGGGAGCTGTTTTTT; CDR3 protein: CASSPPWAGPGTGELFF
J gene: TRBJ1-2; D gene: TRBD1; clone size: .; V gene: TRBV15; CDR3 DNA: TGTGCCACCAGCAGAGCTTTTGGACAGGGACAAGGCTACACCTTC; CDR3 protein: CATSRAFGQGQGYTF
J gene: TRBJ1-1; D gene: .; clone size: many; V gene: TRBV6-1; CDR3 DNA: TGTGCCAGCAGTCCCTACAGAGCTCTGAACACTGAAGCTTTCTTT; CDR3 protein: CASSPYRALNTEAFF
J gene: TRBJ2-6; D gene: .; clone size: once; V gene: TRBV18; CDR3 DNA: TGTGCCAGCTCACCAGTGGGCTCTGGGGCCAACGTCCTGACTTTC; CDR3 protein: CASSPVGSGANVLTF
J gene: TRBJ1-2; D gene: .; clone size: .; V gene: TRBV5-6; CDR3 DNA: TGTGCCAGCAGCCAAACAGGGTCTGGCTACACCTTC; CDR3 protein: CASSQTGSGYTF
J gene: TRBJ2-3; D gene: .; clone size: .; V gene: TRBV6-6; CDR3 DNA: TGTGCCAGCAGTCAATTCAGCGGAACTAGCACAGATACGCAGTATTTT; CDR3 protein: CASSQFSGTSTDTQYF
J gene: TRBJ1-5; D gene: TRBD1; clone size: .; V gene: TRBV19; CDR3 DNA: TGTGCCAGTAGTGCCAGGACAGGGAGCAATCAGCCCCAGCATTTT; CDR3 protein: CASSARTGSNQPQHF
J gene: TRBJ2-3; D gene: TRBD2; clone size: .; V gene: TRBV9; CDR3 DNA: TGTGCCAGCAGCGTAGGGATCGGGGGGGCGGATACGCAGTATTTT; CDR3 protein: CASSVGIGGADTQYF
J gene: TRBJ1-3; D gene: .; clone size: .; V gene: TRBV19; CDR3 DNA: TGTGCCGTACAGAGCTCTGGAAACACCATATATTTT; CDR3 protein: CAVQSSGNTIYF
J gene: TRBJ2-1; D gene: TRBD2; clone size: .; V gene: TRBV6-5; CDR3 DNA: TGTGCCAGCAGTTATTTGGGCGGGAGGGCCAGTGAGCAGTTCTTC; CDR3 protein: CASSYLGGRASEQFF
J gene: TRBJ2-1; D gene: TRBD2; clone size: few; V gene: TRBV11-1; CDR3 DNA: TGTGCCAGCAGCGACAGCGGGAGGGCCCACAATGAGCAGTTCTTC; CDR3 protein: CASSDSGRAHNEQFF
J gene: TRBJ2-5; D gene: TRBD2; clone size: many; V gene: TRBV5-4; CDR3 DNA: TGTGCCAGCAGCCGTCTAGCGGGAGGGTACCAAGAGACCCAGTACTTC; CDR3 protein: CASSRLAGGYQETQYF
J gene: TRBJ2-7; D gene: .; clone size: .; V gene: TRBV7-8; CDR3 DNA: TGTGCCAGCAGCTTAGGGACTTCCCACGAGCAGTACTTC; CDR3 protein: CASSLGTSHEQYF
J gene: TRBJ1-3; D gene: .; clone size: .; V gene: TRBV4-2; CDR3 DNA: TGTGCCAGCAGCCCCCTTAACAGGGTAGTCTCTGGAAACACCATATATTTT; CDR3 protein: CASSPLNRVVSGNTIYF
J gene: TRBJ2-7; D gene: .; clone size: .; V gene: TRBV15; CDR3 DNA: TGTGCCACCAGCAGGGGAGGCGCGAGGGACGAGCAGTACTTC; CDR3 protein: CATSRGGARDEQYF
J gene: TRBJ1-1; D gene: TRBD1; clone size: .; V gene: TRBV2; CDR3 DNA: TGTGCCAGCAACCAAAGGACAGGGTCCACTGAAGCTTTCTTT; CDR3 protein: CASNQRTGSTEAFF
J gene: TRBJ2-1; D gene: .; clone size: .; V gene: TRBV9; CDR3 DNA: TGTGCCAGCAGCGAAGGAGGGGATTTCCACAATGAGCAGTTCTTC; CDR3 protein: CASSEGGDFHNEQFF
J gene: TRBJ1-1; D gene: TRBD1; clone size: .; V gene: TRBV27; CDR3 DNA: TGTGCCAGCAGACCTACAGGGGGCGGTGAAGCTTTCTTT; CDR3 protein: CASRPTGGGEAFF
J gene: TRBJ1-1; D gene: .; clone size: .; V gene: TRBV18; CDR3 DNA: TGTGCCAGCTCACCTGCATTGGGCGCGAGCACTGAAGCTTTCTTT; CDR3 protein: CASSPALGASTEAFF
J gene: TRBJ1-1; D gene: .; clone size: .; V gene: TRBV11-3; CDR3 DNA: TGTGCCAGCAGCTTAGATTCGTCGGGGGCTGAAGCTTTCTTT; CDR3 protein: CASSLDSSGAEAFF
J gene: TRBJ1-4; D gene: TRBD1; clone size: .; V gene: TRBV5-6; CDR3 DNA: TGTGCCAGCAGCTGGACAGGGGCCTCTGGGGAAAAACTGTTTTTT; CDR3 protein: CASSWTGASGEKLFF
J gene: TRBJ2-7; D gene: .; clone size: .; V gene: TRBV5-1; CDR3 DNA: TGCGCCAGCAGCAGTCACGGGACTTTCTCCTACGAGCAGTACTTC; CDR3 protein: CASSSHGTFSYEQYF
J gene: TRBJ1-1; D gene: .; clone size: .; V gene: TRBV20-1; CDR3 DNA: TGCAGAGCTGGATCCGGGACTGAAGCTTTCTTT; CDR3 protein: CRAGSGTEAFF
J gene: TRBJ2-1; D gene: TRBD2; clone size: .; V gene: TRBV4-2; CDR3 DNA: TGTGCCAGCAGCCGGTTGGCGGGAGTCTCCTACAATGAGCAGTTCTTC; CDR3 protein: CASSRLAGVSYNEQFF
J gene: TRBJ2-7; D gene: TRBD1; clone size: .; V gene: TRBV27; CDR3 DNA: TGTGCCAGCAGTTTCGCCAGGGGGCTATGGGAGCAGTACTTC; CDR3 protein: CASSFARGLWEQYF
J gene: TRBJ2-5; D gene: TRBD2; clone size: .; V gene: TRBV10-3; CDR3 DNA: TGTGCCATCAGTGAGGGTCTAGCGGGCACATCAACCCAGTACTTC; CDR3 protein: CAISEGLAGTSTQYF
J gene: TRBJ1-1; D gene: .; clone size: .; V gene: TRBV19; CDR3 DNA: TGTGCCACTACTCTGGACCGTTTGACTAAAGCTTTCTTT; CDR3 protein: CATTLDRLTKAFF
J gene: TRBJ2-1; D gene: .; clone size: .; V gene: TRBV7-3; CDR3 DNA: TGTGCCAGCAGCTCAGGACCCAGCTCCTACAATGAGCAGTTCTTC; CDR3 protein: CASSSGPSSYNEQFF
J gene: TRBJ1-1; D gene: .; clone size: .; V gene: TRBV5-6; CDR3 DNA: TGTGCCAGCACCGGGGGGGCGTTGAACACTGAAGCTTTCTTT; CDR3 protein: CASTGGALNTEAFF
J gene: TRBJ2-3; D gene: .; clone size: many; V gene: TRBV9; CDR3 DNA: TGTGCCAGCAGCGTAGTTGCGGGAATAACAGATACGCAGTATTTT; CDR3 protein: CASSVVAGITDTQYF
J gene: TRBJ1-1; D gene: .; clone size: .; V gene: TRBV30; CDR3 DNA: TGTGCCTGGAGGAGGGTTATAAGTGAAGCTTTCTTT; CDR3 protein: CAWRRVISEAFF
J gene: TRBJ2-1; D gene: TRBD2; clone size: .; V gene: TRBV18; CDR3 DNA: TGTGCCAGCTCAGTAGCGGGAGGGACCTTCAATGAGCAGTTCTTC; CDR3 protein: CASSVAGGTFNEQFF
J gene: TRBJ1-3; D gene: .; clone size: .; V gene: TRBV18; CDR3 DNA: TGTGCCAGCTCACCACTCGGACAGTTCTCTGGAAACACCATATATTTT; CDR3 protein: CASSPLGQFSGNTIYF
J gene: TRBJ2-1; D gene: .; clone size: .; V gene: TRBV11-1; CDR3 DNA: TGTGCCAGCAGCTTACAGGATGGGTCCTACAATGAGCAGTTCTTC; CDR3 protein: CASSLQDGSYNEQFF
J gene: TRBJ2-7; D gene: TRBD1; clone size: few; V gene: TRBV19; CDR3 DNA: TGTGCCAGTAGTACCGGGACAGGGGCCTCCTACGAGCAGTACTTC; CDR3 protein: CASSTGTGASYEQYF
J gene: TRBJ2-5; D gene: TRBD2; clone size: many; V gene: TRBV7-2; CDR3 DNA: TGTGCCAGCAGCACAGCCGGGACTAGCGGGAGTGGAGAGACCCAGTACTTC; CDR3 protein: CASSTAGTSGSGETQYF
J gene: TRBJ1-5; D gene: TRBD1; clone size: .; V gene: TRBV4-1; CDR3 DNA: TGCGCCAGCAGCCCAGGGGGGGGGACAGGGGATCAGCCCCAGCATTTT; CDR3 protein: CASSPGGGTGDQPQHF
J gene: TRBJ2-3; D gene: .; clone size: .; V gene: TRBV10-3; CDR3 DNA: TGTGCCATCAGTGAACCCCGGGACATTAGCACAGATACGCAGTATTTT; CDR3 protein: CAISEPRDISTDTQYF
J gene: TRBJ2-7; D gene: .; clone size: .; V gene: TRBV6-5; CDR3 DNA: TGTGCCAGCAGCAGAACTAGTTTCTACGAGCAGTACTTC; CDR3 protein: CASSRTSFYEQYF
J gene: TRBJ2-7; D gene: .; clone size: many; V gene: TRBV7-9; CDR3 DNA: TGTGCCAGCAGCTTAGCGGTATCCGAGCAGTACTTC; CDR3 protein: CASSLAVSEQYF
J gene: TRBJ2-5; D gene: .; clone size: .; V gene: TRBV19; CDR3 DNA: TGTGCCAGTAGTGCGAGAGGCAGGGGACGGGAAGAGACCCAGTACTTC; CDR3 protein: CASSARGRGREETQYF
J gene: TRBJ2-3; D gene: TRBD2; clone size: few; V gene: TRBV28; CDR3 DNA: TGTGCCAGCAGTGGCGAAGCGGGAGTCACAGATACGCAGTATTTT; CDR3 protein: CASSGEAGVTDTQYF
J gene: TRBJ2-2; D gene: .; clone size: .; V gene: TRBV4-1; CDR3 DNA: TGCGCCAGCAGCCAAGATATGAGGGGCAAAAGGACCGGGGAGCTGTTTTTT; CDR3 protein: CASSQDMRGKRTGELFF
J gene: TRBJ2-3; D gene: .; clone size: once; V gene: TRBV9; CDR3 DNA: TGTGCCAGCAGCGTAGGTCCGGGAGAAGGAACAGATACGCAGTATTTT; CDR3 protein: CASSVGPGEGTDTQYF
J gene: TRBJ2-1; D gene: .; clone size: .; V gene: TRBV16; CDR3 DNA: TGTGCCAGCAGCCACTCGCTATGGACACTCGGTAACAATGAGCAGTTCTTC; CDR3 protein: CASSHSLWTLGNNEQFF